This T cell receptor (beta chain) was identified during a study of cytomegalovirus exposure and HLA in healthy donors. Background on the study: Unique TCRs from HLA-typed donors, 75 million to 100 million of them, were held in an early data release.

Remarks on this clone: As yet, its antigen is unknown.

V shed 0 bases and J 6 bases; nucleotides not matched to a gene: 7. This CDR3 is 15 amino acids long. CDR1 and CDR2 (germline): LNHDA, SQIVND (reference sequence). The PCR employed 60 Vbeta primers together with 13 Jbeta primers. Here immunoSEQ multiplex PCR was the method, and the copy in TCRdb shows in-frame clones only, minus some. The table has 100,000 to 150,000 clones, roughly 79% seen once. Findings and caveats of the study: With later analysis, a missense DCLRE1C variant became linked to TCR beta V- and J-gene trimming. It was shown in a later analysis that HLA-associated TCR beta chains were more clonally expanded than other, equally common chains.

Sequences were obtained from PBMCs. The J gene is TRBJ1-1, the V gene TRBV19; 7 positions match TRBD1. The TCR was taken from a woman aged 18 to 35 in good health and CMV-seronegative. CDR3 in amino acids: CASSIDRSRGPEAFF. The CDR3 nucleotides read TGTGCCAGTAGTATAGATAGGTCGAGGGGGCCTGAAGCTTTCTTT.